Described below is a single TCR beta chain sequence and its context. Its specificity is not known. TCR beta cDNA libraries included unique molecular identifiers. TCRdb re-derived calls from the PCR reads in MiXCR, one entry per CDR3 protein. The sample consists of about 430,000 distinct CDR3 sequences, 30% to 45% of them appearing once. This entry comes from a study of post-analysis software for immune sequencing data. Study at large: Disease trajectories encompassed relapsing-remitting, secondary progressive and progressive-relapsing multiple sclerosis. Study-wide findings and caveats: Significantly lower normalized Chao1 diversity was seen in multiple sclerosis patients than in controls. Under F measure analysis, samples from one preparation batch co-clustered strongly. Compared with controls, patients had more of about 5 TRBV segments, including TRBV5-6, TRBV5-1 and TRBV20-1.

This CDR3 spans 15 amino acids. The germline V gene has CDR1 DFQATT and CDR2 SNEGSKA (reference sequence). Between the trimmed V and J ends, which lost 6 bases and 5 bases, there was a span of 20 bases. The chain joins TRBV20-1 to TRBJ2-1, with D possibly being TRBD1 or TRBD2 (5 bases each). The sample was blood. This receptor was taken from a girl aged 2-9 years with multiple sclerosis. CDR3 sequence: CSASGLSAGNNEQFF. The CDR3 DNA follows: TGCAGTGCCAGCGGACTCTCGGCAGGGAACAATGAGCAGTTCTTC.